This T cell receptor beta chain is drawn from a study of blood T cell repertoires in COVID-19. Study context: Material from acute and convalescent COVID-19 was sourced from the United States, Italy and Spain.

Data came from immunoSEQ multiplex PCR; TCRdb stores just in-frame clones and leaves some out. The sample gives roughly 330,000 clones, approximately 86% of which show up once; approximately 9.4% is in the top ten. The V and J ends lost 3 bases and 2 bases respectively, with 14 bases between them. Germline V gene sequence: CDR1 SEHNR, CDR2 FQNEAQ (reference sequence). The CDR3 totals 15 residues. Those enrolled in Seattle joined during active infection and were followed longitudinally afterward. The chain recombines TRBV7-9 with TRBJ2-7, with D tentatively TRBD1 (5 bases). The source is a man younger than 45 with COVID-19, enrolled during active disease. The specimen was peripheral blood. CDR3 amino acids: CASSFGAGQTYEQYF. As DNA, the CDR3 is TGTGCCAGCAGCTTTGGGGCAGGGCAGACCTACGAGCAGTACTTC.